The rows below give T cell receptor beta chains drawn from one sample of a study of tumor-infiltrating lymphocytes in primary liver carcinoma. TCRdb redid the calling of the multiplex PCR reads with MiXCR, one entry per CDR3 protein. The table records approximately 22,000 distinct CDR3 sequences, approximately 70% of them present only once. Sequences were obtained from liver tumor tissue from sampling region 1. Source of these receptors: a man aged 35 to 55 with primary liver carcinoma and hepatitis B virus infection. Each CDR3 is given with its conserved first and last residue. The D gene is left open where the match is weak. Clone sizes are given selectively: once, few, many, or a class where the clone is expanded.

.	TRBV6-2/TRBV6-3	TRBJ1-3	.	TGTGTCAGCAGTTGCTCGGGACCGTGGTCGGACACCATATATTTT	CVSSCSGPWSDTIYF
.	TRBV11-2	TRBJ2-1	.	TGTGCCAGCAGCTTAGATAGGGGCAGGAGTTCCTACGATGAGCAGTTCTTC	CASSLDRGRSSYDEQFF
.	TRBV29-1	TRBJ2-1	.	TGCAGTGTTGTTCCCACAGGAGCGGAGCAGTTCTTC	CSVVPTGAEQFF
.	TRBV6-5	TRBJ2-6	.	TGTACCAGCACCGAATGGGGGGCCAATGTCCTGACTTTC	CTSTEWGANVLTF
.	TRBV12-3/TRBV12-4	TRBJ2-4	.	TGTGTCAGCAGTTTATGGGGTGGGGCGGACATAGCCATAAACATTCAGTGCTTC	CVSSLWGGADIAINIQCF
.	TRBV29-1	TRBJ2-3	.	TGCAGCGTTGTCGGTCTAGCAGGAAGAACAGATACGCGGTATTTT	CSVVGLAGRTDTRYF
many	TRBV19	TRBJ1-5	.	TGTGCCAGTAGTATGACCCCGGGGGGGTATCAGCCCCAGCATTTT	CASSMTPGGYQPQHF
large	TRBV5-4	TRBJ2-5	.	TGTGCCAGCAGCTTCTCGTCCCGGACCCAGTACTTC	CASSFSSRTQYF
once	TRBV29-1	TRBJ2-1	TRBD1	TGCAGCGCTGGTGACAGGGGGTGGAGTGAGCAATTCTTC	CSAGDRGWSEQFF
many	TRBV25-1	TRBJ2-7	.	TGTGCCAGCAGCACTATCGAAGCGGACGAGCAGTACTTC	CASSTIEADEQYF
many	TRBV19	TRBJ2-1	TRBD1	TGTGCCAGTAGTCCCGGGACAGGGGGCGATGAGCAGTTCTTC	CASSPGTGGDEQFF
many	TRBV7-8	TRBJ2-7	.	TGTGCCGGCAGCTTGGGCCTGGTGGAGGAGCAGTATTTC	CAGSLGLVEEQYF
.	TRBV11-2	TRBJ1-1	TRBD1	TGCGCCAGCGGCCCATCCAGGGGGTTGGTGAACTCTGAAGCTTTCTTT	CASGPSRGLVNSEAFF
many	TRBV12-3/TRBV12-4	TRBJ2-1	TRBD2	TGTGCCAGCAGTTTACAAGCGGGGTACAATGAGCAGTTCTTC	CASSLQAGYNEQFF
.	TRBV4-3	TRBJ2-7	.	TGCGCCAGCAGCCAAGATCAGGAGACTCCCTACGAGCAATATTTC	CASSQDQETPYEQYF
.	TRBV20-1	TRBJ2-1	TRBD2	TGCAGTGCTAGGGAACTAGCGTTCCTGGGCAATGAGCAGTTCTTC	CSARELAFLGNEQFF
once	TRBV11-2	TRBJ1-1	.	TGTGCCAGCAGCTTATACCAAAAGGAGGCTTTCTTT	CASSLYQKEAFF
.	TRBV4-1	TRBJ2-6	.	TGCGCTAGCAGCCAAGAACCCGCGGGGTCTGGGGCCAACGCCCTGACTTTC	CASSQEPAGSGANALTF
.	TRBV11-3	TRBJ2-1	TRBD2	TGTGCCAGCAGCTTACACCCACCCGGGACTAGCGGGTACAATGAGCAGTTCTTC	CASSLHPPGTSGYNEQFF
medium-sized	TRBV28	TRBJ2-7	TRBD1	TGTGCCAGCAGCGGAGGGGGACAGGGGACCTACGAGCAGTACTTC	CASSGGGQGTYEQYF
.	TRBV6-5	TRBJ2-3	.	TGTGTCAGCAGTTTAAACTGGGGTACAGATACGCGGTATTTC	CVSSLNWGTDTRYF
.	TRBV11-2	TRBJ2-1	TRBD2	TGTGCCAACAGCCTCCAGCGGGAGGGATTGGGTGAACAGTTCTTC	CANSLQREGLGEQFF
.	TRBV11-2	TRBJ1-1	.	TGTACCAGCATTGGTGGCAGGGTGAACACTGGAGCTTTCTTT	CTSIGGRVNTGAFF
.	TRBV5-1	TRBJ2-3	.	TGCGCCAGCAGCCTCGTTGGTTCAGATACGCAGTATTTT	CASSLVGSDTQYF
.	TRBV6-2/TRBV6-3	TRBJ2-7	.	TGTGCCGGCAGTTACCATCTGGGCAGGGCATACGAGCAGTACTTC	CAGSYHLGRAYEQYF
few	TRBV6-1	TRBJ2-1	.	TGTGTCAGCAGTGCACTAGGGACGGGGCGCAATGAGCAGTTCTTC	CVSSALGTGRNEQFF
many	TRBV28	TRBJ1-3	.	TGTGCCAGCTACGTCTCTGGAAACACCATATATTTT	CASYVSGNTIYF
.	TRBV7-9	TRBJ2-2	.	TGTGCCAGCAAGTCGAACATCGGGGAGCTGTTTTTT	CASKSNIGELFF
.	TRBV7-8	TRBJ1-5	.	TGTGTCAGCAGCGACAGTAATAGCAATCAGCCCCAGCACTTT	CVSSDSNSNQPQHF
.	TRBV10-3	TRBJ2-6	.	TGTGCCATCAGTGAGCAGGGGCCTGGGACCAACGCCCTGACTTTC	CAISEQGPGTNALTF
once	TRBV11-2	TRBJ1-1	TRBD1	TGTGCCAGCAGCACATCCAGGGGGTGGGTGAACATTGAAGCTTTCTTT	CASSTSRGWVNIEAFF
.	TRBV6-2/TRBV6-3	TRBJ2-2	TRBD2	TGTGCCAGCAGTTATCGGCTAGCGGGAACCGAAAGGGAGCTGTTTTTT	CASSYRLAGTERELFF
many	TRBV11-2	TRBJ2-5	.	TGTGCCAGCAGCTTCTGGGGCGAGACCCAGTACTTC	CASSFWGETQYF
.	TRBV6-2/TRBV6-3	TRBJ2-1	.	TGTGCCAGCAGTTCAATCCCAAGCTCCTACAACGAGCGGTTCTTC	CASSSIPSSYNERFF
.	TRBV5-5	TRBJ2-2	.	TGTGTTAGCGTTATTAGGGACACCGGGGAGCTGTTTTTT	CVSVIRDTGELFF
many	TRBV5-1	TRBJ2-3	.	TGCGCCAGCAGCTTGGACAGGACTACCCGCACAGATACGCAGTATTTT	CASSLDRTTRTDTQYF
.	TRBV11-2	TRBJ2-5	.	TGTGCCAGCAGTTTAGCTAGGCTAGCCCTGGGAAAAAAAGAGACCCGGTACTTC	CASSLARLALGKKETRYF
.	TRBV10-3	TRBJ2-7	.	TGTGCCATCGGGGACAAGGGTACGGACGAGCAGTACTTC	CAIGDKGTDEQYF
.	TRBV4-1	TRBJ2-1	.	TGCGCCAGCAGCCAGGGTCATAGCTCCTACAATGAGCAGTTTTTC	CASSQGHSSYNEQFF
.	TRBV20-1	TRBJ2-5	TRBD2	TGCAGTGCAAGAGGTCTCACTAGCGGGGATTCGAAGACCCAGTACTTC	CSARGLTSGDSKTQYF
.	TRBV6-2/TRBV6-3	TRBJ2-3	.	TGTGTCAGCAGTTACCGACAGGAAGCGGGCAATCAGCCCCAGTATTTT	CVSSYRQEAGNQPQYF
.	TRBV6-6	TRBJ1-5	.	TGTGCCAGCAGTTACTCACACAGGACCAATCAGCCCCAGCATTTC	CASSYSHRTNQPQHF
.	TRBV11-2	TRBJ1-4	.	TGTGCCAGTAGCCCGGAGCGTCAAATGACGTCCGCAACTAATGAAAAACTGTTTTTT	CASSPERQMTSATNEKLFF
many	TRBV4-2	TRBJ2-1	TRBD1	TGTGCCAGCAGCCAAGACGACAGGGGGATGAATGAGCAGTTCTTC	CASSQDDRGMNEQFF
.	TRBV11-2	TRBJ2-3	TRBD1	TGTGCCAGTAACTTACCCAGACAGGGGCCGGATACGCAGTATTTT	CASNLPRQGPDTQYF
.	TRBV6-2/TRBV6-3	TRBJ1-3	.	TGTACCAGCAGTTGCTCGGGACCGTGGTCGGACACCATATATTTT	CTSSCSGPWSDTIYF
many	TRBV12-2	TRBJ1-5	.	TGTGCAAGTCGCCCCGGACGGCGGCAAAGCACAGATACGCAGCATTTT	CASRPGRRQSTDTQHF
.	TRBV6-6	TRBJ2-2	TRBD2	TGTGTCAGCAGTCCGCCCGTGAGACTAGCGGGGCCAACGAACACCGGGGAGCTGTTTTTT	CVSSPPVRLAGPTNTGELFF
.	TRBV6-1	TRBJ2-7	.	TGCGCCAGCAGAGGGGGACGGGGGAGCTCCTACGTGCAGTACTTC	CASRGGRGSSYVQYF
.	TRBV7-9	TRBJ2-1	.	TGTGCCAGCAGCTTACCATATCAGGGGTCCAAAACAAATGAGCAGCTCTTC	CASSLPYQGSKTNEQLF
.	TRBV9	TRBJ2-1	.	TGTGCCAGCAGCGTAGCTCGGACGCCCCTTAGCGCCTACAATGAGCAGTTCTTC	CASSVARTPLSAYNEQFF
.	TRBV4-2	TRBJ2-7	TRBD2	TGTGCTAGCAGCGGAAAACCGGGACTAGTGGGAGGGCCACACGAGCAGTACTTC	CASSGKPGLVGGPHEQYF
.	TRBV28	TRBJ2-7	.	TGTGTCAGCCTCGGCTCGCAGGGTACCTACGAGCAGTACTTC	CVSLGSQGTYEQYF
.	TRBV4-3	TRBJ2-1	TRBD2	TGCGCCAGCAGCCCTGCGACACTAGCGCTGAACAATGAGCAGTTCTTT	CASSPATLALNNEQFF
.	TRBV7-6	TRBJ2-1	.	TGTGCCAGCAGCTTAGTAGCGGACTACTCAAGAAGTGAGCAGTCCTTC	CASSLVADYSRSEQSF
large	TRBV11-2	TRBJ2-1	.	TGTGCCAGCAGCCCCTCCCACAATGAGCAGTTCTTC	CASSPSHNEQFF